This note documents a single TCR beta chain sequence. These data come from a study of blood T cell repertoires in COVID-19. Study background: Whether acute or convalescent, the COVID-19 samples came from the United States, Italy and Spain. T cells, B-cell-depleted T cells, or PBMCs provided the cDNA or gDNA that served as material.

From germline, CDR1 is SGHRS and CDR2 YFSETQ. CDR3 length: 18 residues. Unmatched junction bases numbered 18, after V lost 0 bases and J lost 7 bases. Sequencing was performed with immunoSEQ multiplex PCR; in TCRdb, only in-frame clones are kept and a portion is missing. Of fewer than 100,000 clones in the sample, around 75% were seen once. The V and J genes are TRBV5-1 and TRBJ2-7; TRBD2 agrees at 8 bases. Sample: peripheral blood. This clonotype was sampled from a man aged 65-85 years with acute or convalescent COVID-19. The CDR3 DNA reads TGCGCCAGCAGCTTGGAGCCCCCCCTCAGCGGGAGTATCGGAGAGCAGTACTTC. Translating gives CASSLEPPLSGSIGEQYF.